The rows below give T cell receptor beta chains drawn from one sample of a study of cytomegalovirus exposure and HLA in healthy donors. TCRdb keeps only in-frame clones here, not all; method: immunoSEQ multiplex PCR. This sample yields roughly 120,000 clones, of which 81% are seen a single time; around 4% belongs to the top ten. The source material was PBMCs. These receptors originate from a woman aged 25 to 39 in good health and CMV-seronegative. The CDR3 runs from the conserved cysteine through the conserved F or W. The D gene is left open where the match is weak. Clone size is shown for a subset of rows, as once, few, many or a class of expanded clone.

NA	TRBJ1-6	once	TRBV10-1	CASSEGAVSPLHF	TGCGCCAGCAGTGAGGGGGCTGTTTCACCCCTCCACTTT
NA	TRBJ2-3	NA	TRBV4-3	CASSQDQVGTDTQYF	TGCGCCAGCAGCCAAGATCAGGTTGGGACAGATACGCAGTATTTT
TRBD1	TRBJ2-2	NA	TRBV11-3	CASSQQGAAGTGELFF	TGTGCCAGCAGCCAACAGGGGGCAGCGGGCACCGGGGAGCTGTTTTTT
NA	TRBJ2-7	NA	TRBV28	CASSFGPWQYF	TGTGCCAGCAGTTTTGGGCCTTGGCAGTACTTC
NA	TRBJ1-2	NA	TRBV13	CASSLVSLGYTF	TGTGCCAGCAGCTTAGTGAGTCTAGGCTACACCTTC
NA	TRBJ1-1	NA	TRBV27	CASSRQVMNTEAFF	TGTGCCAGCAGTCGACAGGTCATGAACACTGAAGCTTTCTTT
NA	TRBJ2-1	NA	TRBV5-1	CASRVTGLNEQFF	TGCGCCAGCAGGGTTACAGGTCTCAATGAGCAGTTCTTC
TRBD2	TRBJ2-3	once	TRBV27	CASSRLAGDADTQYF	TGTGCCAGCAGTCGACTAGCGGGAGACGCAGATACGCAGTATTTT
TRBD2	TRBJ2-5	NA	TRBV14	CASSQVWTSIYF	TGTGCCAGCAGCCAAGTTTGGACTAGTATCTACTTC
NA	TRBJ2-1	NA	TRBV7-9	CASSLQNEQFF	TGTGCCAGCAGCTTACAGAATGAGCAGTTCTTC
TRBD2	TRBJ2-3	once	TRBV11-2	CASSNIHKREGIDTQYF	TGTGCCAGCAGCAACATTCATAAGCGGGAGGGTATAGATACGCAGTATTTT
NA	TRBJ2-3	NA	TRBV5-1	CASRRQGFTDTQYF	TGCGCCAGCAGGCGTCAGGGTTTCACAGATACGCAGTATTTT
TRBD1	TRBJ1-2	once	TRBV5-6	CASSLTGGVGYGYTF	TGTGCCAGCAGCTTGACAGGGGGAGTTGGCTATGGCTACACCTTC
TRBD1	TRBJ2-7	NA	TRBV5-1	CASSLEGQGAHEQYF	TGCGCCAGCAGCTTGGAGGGACAGGGGGCTCACGAGCAGTACTTC
TRBD1	TRBJ1-3	NA	TRBV19	CASSISTGPSGNTIYF	TGTGCCAGTAGTATTTCGACAGGGCCTTCTGGAAACACCATATATTTT
NA	TRBJ1-5	NA	TRBV28	CASSINQPQHF	TGTGCCAGCAGCATTAATCAGCCCCAGCATTTT
NA	TRBJ2-3	once	TRBV5-1	CASSLSSYSTDTQYF	TGCGCCAGCAGCTTGTCATCCTACAGCACAGATACGCAGTATTTT
TRBD2	TRBJ2-2	NA	TRBV28	CASSRREPGELFF	TGTGCCAGCAGTCGGCGGGAGCCCGGGGAGCTGTTTTTT
TRBD1	TRBJ1-6	NA	TRBV6-1	CASSELGQGALSPLHF	TGTGCCAGCAGTGAACTTGGTCAGGGGGCTCTATCACCCCTCCACTTT
TRBD2	TRBJ2-1	NA	TRBV19	CASTGTSGRGSYNEQFF	TGTGCCAGTACCGGGACTAGCGGGAGAGGGTCCTACAATGAGCAGTTCTTC
NA	TRBJ2-7	NA	TRBV2	CASSYGGEQYF	TGTGCCAGCAGTTATGGGGGGGAGCAGTACTTC
TRBD1	TRBJ2-3	NA	TRBV2	CASFAPSRTGLEDTQYF	TGTGCCAGCTTTGCCCCCTCTAGGACAGGGTTGGAAGATACGCAGTATTTT
NA	TRBJ1-1	NA	TRBV14	CASSRGLNIEAFF	TGTGCCAGCTCTCGAGGCCTGAACATTGAAGCTTTCTTT
NA	TRBJ2-1	once	TRBV19	CASSIRGLANEQFF	TGTGCCAGTAGTATCCGGGGACTGGCCAATGAGCAGTTCTTC
TRBD1	TRBJ1-2	NA	TRBV30	CAWSIQGFYGYTF	TGTGCCTGGAGTATACAGGGGTTCTATGGCTACACCTTC
NA	TRBJ2-3	NA	TRBV15	CATSRDEGNTQYF	TGTGCCACCAGCAGAGATGAGGGAAATACGCAGTATTTT
TRBD2	TRBJ2-1	NA	TRBV15	CATSIRTSSYDEQFF	TGTGCCACCAGCATCCGGACTAGCTCCTACGATGAGCAGTTCTTC
TRBD1	TRBJ2-7	NA	TRBV7-6	CASSTITGDEQYF	TGTGCCAGCAGCACTATTACAGGGGACGAGCAGTACTTC
NA	TRBJ2-5	NA	TRBV11-1	CASSHGHAGETQYF	TGTGCCAGCAGCCATGGACATGCGGGGGAGACCCAGTACTTC
TRBD2	TRBJ2-1	NA	TRBV5-1	CASSSGTSGNEQFF	TGCGCCAGCAGCTCCGGGACTAGTGGGAATGAGCAGTTCTTC
NA	TRBJ1-5	NA	TRBV5-1	CASSPDGGSNQPQHF	TGCGCCAGCAGCCCAGACGGGGGGAGCAATCAGCCCCAGCATTTT
TRBD2	TRBJ2-7	NA	TRBV11-2	CASSTSGRAYEQYF	TGTGCCAGCAGCACTAGCGGGAGGGCCTACGAGCAGTACTTC
NA	TRBJ2-7	few	TRBV4-2	CASSQPGSYEQYF	TGTGCCAGCAGCCAGCCGGGCTCCTACGAGCAGTACTTC
TRBD2	TRBJ2-5	NA	TRBV5-4	CASSLEAGGETQYF	TGTGCCAGCAGCTTGGAGGCGGGAGGGGAGACCCAGTACTTC
TRBD1	TRBJ1-1	NA	TRBV10-2	CASSWDSRNTEAFF	TGCGCCAGCAGTTGGGACAGCAGGAACACTGAAGCTTTCTTT
NA	TRBJ1-5	NA	TRBV19	CASMRYNQPQHF	TGTGCCAGTATGCGGTACAATCAGCCCCAGCATTTT
TRBD1	TRBJ2-5	NA	TRBV5-4	CASTRQGGGETQYF	TGTGCCAGCACCAGACAGGGGGGGGGAGAGACCCAGTACTTC